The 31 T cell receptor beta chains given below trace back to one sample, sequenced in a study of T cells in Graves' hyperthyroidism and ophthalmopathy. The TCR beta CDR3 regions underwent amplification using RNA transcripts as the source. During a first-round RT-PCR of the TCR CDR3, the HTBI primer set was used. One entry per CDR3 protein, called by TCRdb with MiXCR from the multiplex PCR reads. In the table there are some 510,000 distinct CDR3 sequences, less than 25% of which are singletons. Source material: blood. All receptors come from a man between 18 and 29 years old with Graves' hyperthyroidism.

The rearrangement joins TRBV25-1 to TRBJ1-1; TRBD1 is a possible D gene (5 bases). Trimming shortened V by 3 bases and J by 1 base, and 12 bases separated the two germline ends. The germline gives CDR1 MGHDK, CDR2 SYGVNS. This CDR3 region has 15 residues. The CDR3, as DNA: TGTGCCAGCAGTGATCCCATTAGGGGGAACACTGAAGCTTTCTTT. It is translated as CASSDPIRGNTEAFF.

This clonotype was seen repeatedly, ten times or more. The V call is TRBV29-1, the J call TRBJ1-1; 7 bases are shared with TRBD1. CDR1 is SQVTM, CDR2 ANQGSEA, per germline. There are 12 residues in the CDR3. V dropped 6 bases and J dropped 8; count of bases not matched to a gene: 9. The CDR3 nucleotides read TGCAGCGTCGACCACAGGGGCGGGGAAGCTTTCTTT. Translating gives CSVDHRGGEAFF.

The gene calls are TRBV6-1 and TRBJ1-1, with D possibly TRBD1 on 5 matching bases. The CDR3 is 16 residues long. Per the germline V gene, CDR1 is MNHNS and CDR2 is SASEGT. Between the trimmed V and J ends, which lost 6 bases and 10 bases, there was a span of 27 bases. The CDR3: CASSSVGERGVLLAFF. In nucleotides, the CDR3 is TGTGCCAGCAGCTCCGTAGGAGAGAGGGGCGTTTTGTTAGCTTTCTTT.

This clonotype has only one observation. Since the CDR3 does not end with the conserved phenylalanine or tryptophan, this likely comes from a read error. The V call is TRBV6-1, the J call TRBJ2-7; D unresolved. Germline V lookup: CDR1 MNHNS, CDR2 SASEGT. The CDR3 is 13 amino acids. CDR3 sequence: CASNEGRSYEQYC. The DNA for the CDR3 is TGTGCCAGCAATGAAGGCAGGAGCTACGAGCAGTACTGC.

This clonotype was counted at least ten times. The CDR3 sequence is CASSSDRSELHETQYF. The DNA for the CDR3 is TGTGCCAGCAGTTCCGACAGGTCAGAACTACATGAGACCCAGTACTTC. V and J are TRBV28 and TRBJ2-5; D might be TRBD1 (6 bases). The CDR3 spans 16 residues. Trimming took off 4 bases at V and 5 bases at J, with 20 bases between the two ends. CDR1 is MDHEN and CDR2 is SYDVKM in the germline V gene.

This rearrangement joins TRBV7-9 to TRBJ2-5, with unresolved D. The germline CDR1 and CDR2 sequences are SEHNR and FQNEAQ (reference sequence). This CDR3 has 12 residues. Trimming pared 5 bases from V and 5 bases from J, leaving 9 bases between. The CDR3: CASSTVEETQYF. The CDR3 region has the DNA TGTGCCAGCAGCACGGTCGAGGAGACCCAGTACTTC. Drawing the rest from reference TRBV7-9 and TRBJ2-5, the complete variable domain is DTGVSQNPRHKITKRGQNVTFRCDPISEHNRLYWYRQTLGQGPEFLTYFQNEAQLEKSRLLSDRFSAERPKGSFSTLEIQRTEQGDSAMYLCASSTVEETQYFGPGTRLLVL.

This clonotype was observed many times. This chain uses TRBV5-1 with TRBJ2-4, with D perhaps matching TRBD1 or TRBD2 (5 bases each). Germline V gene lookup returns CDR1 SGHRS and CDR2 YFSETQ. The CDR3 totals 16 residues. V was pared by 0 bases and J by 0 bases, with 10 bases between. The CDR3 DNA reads TGCGCCAGCAGCTTGGGCCCGGGGCTAGCCAAAAACATTCAGTACTTC. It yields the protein CASSLGPGLAKNIQYF. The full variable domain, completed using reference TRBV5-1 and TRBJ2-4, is KAGVTQTPRYLIKTRGQQVTLSCSPISGHRSVSWYQQTPGQGLQFLFEYFSETQRNKGNFPGRFSGRQFSNSRSEMNVSTLELGDSALYLCASSLGPGLAKNIQYFGAGTRLSVL.

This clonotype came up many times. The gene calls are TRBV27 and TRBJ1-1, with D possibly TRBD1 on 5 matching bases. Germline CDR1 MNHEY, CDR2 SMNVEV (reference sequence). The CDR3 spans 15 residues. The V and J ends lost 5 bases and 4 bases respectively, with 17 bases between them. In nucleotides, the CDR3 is TGTGCCAGCAGTCCCTCCGGGTCGGGGGGCACTGAAGCTTTCTTT. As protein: CASSPSGSGGTEAFF.

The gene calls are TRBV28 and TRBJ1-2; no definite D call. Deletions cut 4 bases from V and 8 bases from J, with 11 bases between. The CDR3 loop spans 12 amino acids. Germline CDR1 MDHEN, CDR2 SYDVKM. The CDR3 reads CASSSAGYGYTF. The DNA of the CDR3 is TGTGCCAGCAGTTCCGCGGGGTACGGCTACACCTTC.

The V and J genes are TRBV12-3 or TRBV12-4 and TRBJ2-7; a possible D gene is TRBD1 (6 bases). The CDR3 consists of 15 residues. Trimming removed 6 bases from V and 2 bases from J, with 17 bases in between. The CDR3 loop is CASSYSGQRPYEQYF. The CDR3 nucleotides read TGTGCCAGCAGCTATTCGGGACAACGGCCCTACGAGCAGTACTTC.

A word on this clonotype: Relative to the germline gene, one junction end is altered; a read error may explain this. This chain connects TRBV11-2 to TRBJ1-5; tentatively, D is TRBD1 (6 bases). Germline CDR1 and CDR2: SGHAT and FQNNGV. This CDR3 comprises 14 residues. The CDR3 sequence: CVSSLGQSNQPQHF. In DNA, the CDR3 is TGTGTCAGCAGCTTAGGACAGAGCAATCAGCCCCAGCATTTT.

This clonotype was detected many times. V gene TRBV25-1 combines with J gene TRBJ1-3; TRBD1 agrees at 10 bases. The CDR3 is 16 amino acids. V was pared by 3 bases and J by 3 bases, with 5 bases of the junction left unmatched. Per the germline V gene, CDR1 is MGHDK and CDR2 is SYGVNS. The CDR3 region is CASSDSGTGDGNTIYF. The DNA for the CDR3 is TGTGCCAGCAGTGACTCAGGGACAGGGGATGGAAACACCATATATTTT.

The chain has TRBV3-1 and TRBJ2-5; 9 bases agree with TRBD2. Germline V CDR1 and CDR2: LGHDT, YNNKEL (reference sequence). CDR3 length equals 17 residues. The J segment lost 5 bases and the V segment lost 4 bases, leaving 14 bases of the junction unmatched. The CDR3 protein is CASSLPLGGGARETQYF. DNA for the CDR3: TGTGCCAGCAGCCTCCCATTGGGCGGGGGGGCTCGGGAGACCCAGTACTTC.

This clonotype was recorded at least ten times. The CDR3 DNA reads TGTGCCAGCAGTTACTTGGCGGGGCAAGAGACCCAGTACTTC. Amino acid sequence: CASSYLAGQETQYF. The chain is built from TRBV6-5 and TRBJ2-5; D may be TRBD2 (6 bases). The CDR3 runs 14 residues. Between the trimmed V and J ends, which lost 1 base and 2 bases, there was a span of 8 bases. Germline assignment: CDR1 MNHEY and CDR2 SVGAGI.

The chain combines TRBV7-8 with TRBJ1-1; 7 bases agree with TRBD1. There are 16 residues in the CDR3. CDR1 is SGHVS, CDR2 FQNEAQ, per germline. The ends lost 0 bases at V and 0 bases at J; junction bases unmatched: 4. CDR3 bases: TGTGCCAGCAGCTTAGCTCGACAGGGTATGAACACTGAAGCTTTCTTT. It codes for CASSLARQGMNTEAFF.

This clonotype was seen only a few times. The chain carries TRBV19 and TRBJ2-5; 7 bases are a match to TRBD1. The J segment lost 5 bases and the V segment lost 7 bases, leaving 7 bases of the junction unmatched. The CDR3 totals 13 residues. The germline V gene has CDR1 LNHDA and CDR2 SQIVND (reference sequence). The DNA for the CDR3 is TGTGCCAGTAAAAGGGGGCCAGAGGAGACCCAGTACTTC. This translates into CASKRGPEETQYF. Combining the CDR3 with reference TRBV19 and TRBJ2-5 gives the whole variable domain DGGITQSPKYLFRKEGQNVTLSCEQNLNHDAMYWYRQDPGQGLRLIYYSQIVNDFQKGDIAEGYSVSREKKESFPLTVTSAQKNPTAFYLCASKRGPEETQYFGPGTRLLVL.

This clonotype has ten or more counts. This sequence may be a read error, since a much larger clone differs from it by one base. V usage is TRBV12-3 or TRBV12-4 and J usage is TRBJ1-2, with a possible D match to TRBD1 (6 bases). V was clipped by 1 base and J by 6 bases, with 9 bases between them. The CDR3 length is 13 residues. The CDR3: CASSLDRAHGYTF. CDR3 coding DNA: TGTGCCAGCAGTTTAGACAGGGCCCATGGCTACACCTTC.

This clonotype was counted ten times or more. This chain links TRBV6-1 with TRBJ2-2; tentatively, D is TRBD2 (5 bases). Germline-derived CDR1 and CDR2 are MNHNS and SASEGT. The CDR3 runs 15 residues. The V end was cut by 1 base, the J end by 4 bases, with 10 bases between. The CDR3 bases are TGTGCCAGCAGTGAAGGGAGGTTTGTCACCGGGGAGCTGTTTTTT. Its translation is CASSEGRFVTGELFF.

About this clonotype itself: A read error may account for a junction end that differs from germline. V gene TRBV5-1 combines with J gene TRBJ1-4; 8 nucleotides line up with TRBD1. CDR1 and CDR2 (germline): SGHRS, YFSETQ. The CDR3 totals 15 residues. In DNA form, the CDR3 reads TGCGCCAGCAGCGGAACAGGGGGGTTTAATGAAAAAATGTTTTTT. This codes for CASSGTGGFNEKMFF.

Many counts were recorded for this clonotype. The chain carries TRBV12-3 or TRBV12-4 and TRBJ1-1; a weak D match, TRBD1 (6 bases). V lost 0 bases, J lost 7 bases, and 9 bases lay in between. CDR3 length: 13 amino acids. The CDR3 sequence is CASSLAGHREAFF. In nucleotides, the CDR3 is TGTGCCAGCAGTTTAGCGGGACACCGTGAAGCTTTCTTT.

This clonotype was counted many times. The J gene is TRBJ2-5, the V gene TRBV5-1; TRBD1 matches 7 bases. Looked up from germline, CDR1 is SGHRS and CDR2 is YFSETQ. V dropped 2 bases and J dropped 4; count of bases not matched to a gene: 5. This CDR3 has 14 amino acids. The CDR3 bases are TGCGCCAGCAGCTTAGGACAGGCCCGAGAGACCCAGTACTTC. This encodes CASSLGQARETQYF.

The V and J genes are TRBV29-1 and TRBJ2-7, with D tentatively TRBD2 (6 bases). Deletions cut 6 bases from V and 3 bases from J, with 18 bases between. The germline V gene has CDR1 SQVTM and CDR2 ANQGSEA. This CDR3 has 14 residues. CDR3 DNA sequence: TGCAGCGTCGCCCGGGACTGGCAAAACTACGAGCAGTACTTC. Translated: CSVARDWQNYEQYF.

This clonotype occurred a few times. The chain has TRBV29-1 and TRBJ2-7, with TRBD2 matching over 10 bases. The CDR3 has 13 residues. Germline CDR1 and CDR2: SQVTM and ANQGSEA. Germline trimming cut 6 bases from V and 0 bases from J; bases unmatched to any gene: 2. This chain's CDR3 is CSVGTSDSYEQYF. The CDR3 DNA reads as TGCAGCGTCGGGACTAGCGACTCCTACGAGCAGTACTTC.

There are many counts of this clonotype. The CDR3 region has the DNA TGTGCCAGCAGAGGGACAGGCTCTCAGCCCCAGCATTTT. This sequence encodes CASRGTGSQPQHF. The chain joins TRBV12-3 or TRBV12-4 to TRBJ1-5, with 8 bases matching TRBD1. V lost 6 bases, J lost 6 bases, and 4 bases stayed unmatched. The CDR3 extends over 13 amino acids.

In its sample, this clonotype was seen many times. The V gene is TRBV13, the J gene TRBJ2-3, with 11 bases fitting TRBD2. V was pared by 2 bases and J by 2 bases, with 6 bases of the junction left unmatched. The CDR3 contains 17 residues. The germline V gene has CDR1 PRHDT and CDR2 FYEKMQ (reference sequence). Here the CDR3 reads CASSLYLSGGATDTQYF. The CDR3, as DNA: TGTGCCAGCAGCTTATACCTTAGCGGGGGGGCCACAGATACGCAGTATTTT.

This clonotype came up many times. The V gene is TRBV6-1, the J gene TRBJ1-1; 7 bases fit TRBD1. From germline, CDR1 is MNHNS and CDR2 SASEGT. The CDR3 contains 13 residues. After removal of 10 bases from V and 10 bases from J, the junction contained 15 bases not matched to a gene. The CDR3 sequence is CATKGQAPVVAFF. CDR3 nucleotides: TGTGCCACCAAAGGACAGGCGCCGGTGGTAGCTTTCTTT.

The CDR3 DNA sequence: TGTGCCTGGACGCCGGGAGCCACCACTGAAGCTTTCTTT. Its protein product is CAWTPGATTEAFF. The chain couples TRBV30 to TRBJ1-1; D not certain. The CDR3 is 13 residues long. Trimming left V 4 bases short and J 4 bases short, with 13 bases between. CDR1 GTSNPN and CDR2 SVGIG come from the germline V gene (reference sequence).

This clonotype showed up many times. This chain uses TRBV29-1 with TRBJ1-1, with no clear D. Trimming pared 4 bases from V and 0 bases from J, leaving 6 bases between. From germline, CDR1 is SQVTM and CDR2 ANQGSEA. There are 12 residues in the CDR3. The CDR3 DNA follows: TGCAGCGTTGGCCGGCTGAACACTGAAGCTTTCTTT. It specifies CSVGRLNTEAFF.

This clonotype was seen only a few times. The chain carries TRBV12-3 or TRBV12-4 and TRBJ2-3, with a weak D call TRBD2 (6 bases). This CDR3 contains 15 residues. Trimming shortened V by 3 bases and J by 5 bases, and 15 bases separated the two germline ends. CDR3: CASSFTGVSGDTQYF. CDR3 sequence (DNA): TGTGCCAGCAGTTTTACGGGGGTCTCCGGAGATACGCAGTATTTT.

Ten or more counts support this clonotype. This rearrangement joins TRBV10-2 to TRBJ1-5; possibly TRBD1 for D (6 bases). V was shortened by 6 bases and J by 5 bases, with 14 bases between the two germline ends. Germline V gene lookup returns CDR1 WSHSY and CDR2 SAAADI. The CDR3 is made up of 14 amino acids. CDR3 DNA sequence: TGCGCCAGCAGGGCGGACAGTTATTATCAGCCCCAGCATTTT. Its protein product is CASRADSYYQPQHF.

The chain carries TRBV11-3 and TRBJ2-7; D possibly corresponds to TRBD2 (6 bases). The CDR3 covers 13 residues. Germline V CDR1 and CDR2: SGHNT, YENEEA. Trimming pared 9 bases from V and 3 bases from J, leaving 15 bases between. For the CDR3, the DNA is TGTGCCAGGAGCCGCTCCGGGGGCTACGAGCAGTACTTC. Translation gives CARSRSGGYEQYF.